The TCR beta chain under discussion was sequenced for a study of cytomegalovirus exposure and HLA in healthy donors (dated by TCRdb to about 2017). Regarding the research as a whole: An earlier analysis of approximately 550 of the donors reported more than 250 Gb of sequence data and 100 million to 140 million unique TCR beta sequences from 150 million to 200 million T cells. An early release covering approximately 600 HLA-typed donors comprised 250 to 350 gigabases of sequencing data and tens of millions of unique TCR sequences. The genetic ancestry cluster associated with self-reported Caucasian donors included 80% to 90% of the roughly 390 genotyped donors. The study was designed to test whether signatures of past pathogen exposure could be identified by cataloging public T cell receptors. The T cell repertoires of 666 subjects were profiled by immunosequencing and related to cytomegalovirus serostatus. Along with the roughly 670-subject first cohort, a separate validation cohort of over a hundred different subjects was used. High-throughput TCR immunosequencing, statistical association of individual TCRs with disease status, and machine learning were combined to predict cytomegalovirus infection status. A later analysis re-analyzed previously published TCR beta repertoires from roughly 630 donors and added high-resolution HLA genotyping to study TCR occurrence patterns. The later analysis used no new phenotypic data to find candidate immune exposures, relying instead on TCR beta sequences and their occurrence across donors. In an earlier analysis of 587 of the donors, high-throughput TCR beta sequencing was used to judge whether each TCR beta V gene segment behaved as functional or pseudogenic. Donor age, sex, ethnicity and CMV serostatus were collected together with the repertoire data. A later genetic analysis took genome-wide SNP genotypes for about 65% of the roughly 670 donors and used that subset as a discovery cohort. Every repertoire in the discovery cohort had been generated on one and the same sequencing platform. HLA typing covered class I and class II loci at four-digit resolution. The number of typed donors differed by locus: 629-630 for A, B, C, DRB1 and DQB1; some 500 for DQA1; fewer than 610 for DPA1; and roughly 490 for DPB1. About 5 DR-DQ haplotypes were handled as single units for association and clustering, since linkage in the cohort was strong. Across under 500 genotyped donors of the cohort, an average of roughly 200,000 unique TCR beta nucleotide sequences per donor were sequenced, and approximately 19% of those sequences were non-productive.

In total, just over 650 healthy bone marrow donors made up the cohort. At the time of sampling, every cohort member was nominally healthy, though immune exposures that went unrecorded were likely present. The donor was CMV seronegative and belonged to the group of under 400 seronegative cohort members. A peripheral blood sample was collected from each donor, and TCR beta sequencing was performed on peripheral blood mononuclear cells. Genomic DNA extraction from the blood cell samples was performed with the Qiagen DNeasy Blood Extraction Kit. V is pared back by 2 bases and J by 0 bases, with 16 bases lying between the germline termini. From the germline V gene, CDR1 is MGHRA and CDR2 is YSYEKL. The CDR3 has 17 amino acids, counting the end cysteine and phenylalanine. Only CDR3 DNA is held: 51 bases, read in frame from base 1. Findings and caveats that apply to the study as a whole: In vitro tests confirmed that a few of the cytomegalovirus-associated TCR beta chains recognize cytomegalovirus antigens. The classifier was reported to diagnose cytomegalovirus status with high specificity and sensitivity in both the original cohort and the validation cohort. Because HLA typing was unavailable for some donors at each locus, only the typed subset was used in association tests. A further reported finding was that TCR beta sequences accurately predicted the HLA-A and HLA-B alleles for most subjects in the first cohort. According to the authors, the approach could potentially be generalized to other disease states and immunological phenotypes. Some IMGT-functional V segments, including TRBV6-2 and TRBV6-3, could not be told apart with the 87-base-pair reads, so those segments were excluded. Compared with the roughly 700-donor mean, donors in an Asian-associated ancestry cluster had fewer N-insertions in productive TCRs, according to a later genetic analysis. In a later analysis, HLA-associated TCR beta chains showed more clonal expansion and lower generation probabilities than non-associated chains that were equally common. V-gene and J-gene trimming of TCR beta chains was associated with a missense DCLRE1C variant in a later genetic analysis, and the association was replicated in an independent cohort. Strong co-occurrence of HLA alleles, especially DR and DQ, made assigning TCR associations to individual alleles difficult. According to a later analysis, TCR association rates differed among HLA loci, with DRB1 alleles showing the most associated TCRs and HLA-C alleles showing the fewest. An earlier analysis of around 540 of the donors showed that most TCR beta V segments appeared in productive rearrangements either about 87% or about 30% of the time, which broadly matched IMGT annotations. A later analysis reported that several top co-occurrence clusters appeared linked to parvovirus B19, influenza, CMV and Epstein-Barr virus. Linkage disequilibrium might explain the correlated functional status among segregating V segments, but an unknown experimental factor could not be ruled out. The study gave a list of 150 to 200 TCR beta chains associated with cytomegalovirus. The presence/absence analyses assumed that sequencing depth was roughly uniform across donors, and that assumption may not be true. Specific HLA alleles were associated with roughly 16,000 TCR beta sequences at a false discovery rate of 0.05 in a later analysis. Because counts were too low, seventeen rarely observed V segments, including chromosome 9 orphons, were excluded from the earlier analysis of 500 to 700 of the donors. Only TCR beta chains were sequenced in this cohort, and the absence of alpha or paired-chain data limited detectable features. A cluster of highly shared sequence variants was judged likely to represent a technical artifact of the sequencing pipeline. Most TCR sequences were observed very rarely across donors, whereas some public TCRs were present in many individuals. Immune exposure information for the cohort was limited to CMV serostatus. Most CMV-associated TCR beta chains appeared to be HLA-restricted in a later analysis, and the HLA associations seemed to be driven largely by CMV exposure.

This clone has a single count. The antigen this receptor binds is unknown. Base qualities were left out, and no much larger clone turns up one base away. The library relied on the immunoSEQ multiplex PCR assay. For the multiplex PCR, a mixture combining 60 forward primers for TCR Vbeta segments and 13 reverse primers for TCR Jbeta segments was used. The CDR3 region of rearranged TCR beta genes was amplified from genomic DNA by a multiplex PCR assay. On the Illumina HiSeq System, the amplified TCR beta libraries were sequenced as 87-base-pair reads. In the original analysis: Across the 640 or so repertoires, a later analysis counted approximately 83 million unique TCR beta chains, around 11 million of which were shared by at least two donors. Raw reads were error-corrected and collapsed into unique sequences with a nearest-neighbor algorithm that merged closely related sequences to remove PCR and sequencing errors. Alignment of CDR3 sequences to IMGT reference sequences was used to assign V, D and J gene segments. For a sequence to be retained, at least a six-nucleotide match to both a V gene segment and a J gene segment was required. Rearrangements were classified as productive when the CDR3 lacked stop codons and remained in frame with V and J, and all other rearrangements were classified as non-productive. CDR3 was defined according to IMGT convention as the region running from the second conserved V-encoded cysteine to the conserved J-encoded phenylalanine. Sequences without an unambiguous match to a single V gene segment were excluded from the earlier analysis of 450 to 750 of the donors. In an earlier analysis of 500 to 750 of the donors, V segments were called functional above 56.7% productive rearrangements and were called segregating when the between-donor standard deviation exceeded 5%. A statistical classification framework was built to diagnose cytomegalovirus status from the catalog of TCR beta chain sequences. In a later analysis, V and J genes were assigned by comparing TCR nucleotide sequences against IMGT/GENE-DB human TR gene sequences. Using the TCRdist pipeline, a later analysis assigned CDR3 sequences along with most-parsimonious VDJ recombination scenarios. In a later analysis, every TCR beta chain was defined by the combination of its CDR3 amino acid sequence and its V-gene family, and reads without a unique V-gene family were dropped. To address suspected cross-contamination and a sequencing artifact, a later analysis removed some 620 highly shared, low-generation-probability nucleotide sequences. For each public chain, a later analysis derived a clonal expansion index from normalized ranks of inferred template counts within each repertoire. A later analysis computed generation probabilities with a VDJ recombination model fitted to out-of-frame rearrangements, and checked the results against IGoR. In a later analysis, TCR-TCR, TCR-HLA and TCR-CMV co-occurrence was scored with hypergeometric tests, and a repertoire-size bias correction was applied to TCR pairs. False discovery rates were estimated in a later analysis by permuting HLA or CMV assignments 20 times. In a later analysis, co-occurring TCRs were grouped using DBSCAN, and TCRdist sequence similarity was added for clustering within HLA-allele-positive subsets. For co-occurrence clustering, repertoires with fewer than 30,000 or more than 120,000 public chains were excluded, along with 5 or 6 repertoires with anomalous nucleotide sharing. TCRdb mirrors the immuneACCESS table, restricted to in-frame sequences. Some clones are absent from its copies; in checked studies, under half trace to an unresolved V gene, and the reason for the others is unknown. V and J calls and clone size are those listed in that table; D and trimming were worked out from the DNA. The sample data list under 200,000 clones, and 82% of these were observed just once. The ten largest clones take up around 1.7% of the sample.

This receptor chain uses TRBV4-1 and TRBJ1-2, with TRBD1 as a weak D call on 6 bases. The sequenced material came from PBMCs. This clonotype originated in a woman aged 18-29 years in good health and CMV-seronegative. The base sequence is TGCGCCAGCAGCCAATTCCGGGACACAACCCCTAACTATGGCTACACCTTC. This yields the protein CASSQFRDTTPNYGYTF.